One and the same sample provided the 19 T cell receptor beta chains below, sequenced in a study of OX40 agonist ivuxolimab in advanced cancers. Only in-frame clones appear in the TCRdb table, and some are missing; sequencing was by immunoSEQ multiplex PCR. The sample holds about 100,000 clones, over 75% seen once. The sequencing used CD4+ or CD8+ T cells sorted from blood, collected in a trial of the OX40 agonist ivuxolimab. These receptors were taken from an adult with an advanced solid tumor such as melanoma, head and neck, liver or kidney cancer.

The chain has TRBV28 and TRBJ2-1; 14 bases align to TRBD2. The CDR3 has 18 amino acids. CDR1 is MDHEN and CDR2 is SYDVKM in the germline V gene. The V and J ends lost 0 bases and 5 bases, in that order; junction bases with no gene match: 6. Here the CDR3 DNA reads TGTGCCAGCAGTTTATGGGGTTGGACTAGCGGGGGGCACAATGAGCAGTTCTTC. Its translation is CASSLWGWTSGGHNEQFF.

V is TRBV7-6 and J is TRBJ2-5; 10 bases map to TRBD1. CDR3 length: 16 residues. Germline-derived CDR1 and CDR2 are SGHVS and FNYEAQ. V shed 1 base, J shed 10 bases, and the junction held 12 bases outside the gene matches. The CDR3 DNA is TGTGCCAGCAGCTTAGGGACAGGGGGTGCCGTTGGGGACCAGTACTTC. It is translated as CASSLGTGGAVGDQYF.

The DNA of the CDR3 is TGTGCCATCAGCACTTGGGGGAGAGGGGCTGAAGCTTTCTTT. Protein product: CAISTWGRGAEAFF. The chain recombines TRBV10-3 with TRBJ1-1; D is possibly TRBD1 (5 bases). Looked up from germline, CDR1 is ENHRY and CDR2 is SYGVKD. The CDR3 sequence is 14 residues long. Trimming took off 6 bases at V and 6 bases at J, with 17 bases between the two ends.

CDR3 amino acids: CASSLGTGRGPQETQYF. DNA of the CDR3: TGTGCCAGCAGCTTAGGTACTGGCAGGGGGCCGCAAGAGACCCAGTACTTC. The rearrangement uses TRBV7-6 and TRBJ2-5, with TRBD1 matching over 8 bases. There are 17 residues in the CDR3. The trim removed 1 base at V and 2 bases at J, leaving 9 bases unmatched. The germline V gene encodes CDR1 SGHVS and CDR2 FNYEAQ.

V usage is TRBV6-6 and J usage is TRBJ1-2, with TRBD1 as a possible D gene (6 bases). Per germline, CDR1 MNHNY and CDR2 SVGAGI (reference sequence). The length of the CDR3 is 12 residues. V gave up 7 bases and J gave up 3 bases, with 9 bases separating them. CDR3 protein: CASTPGDYGYTF. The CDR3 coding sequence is TGTGCCAGCACCCCAGGGGACTATGGCTACACCTTC.

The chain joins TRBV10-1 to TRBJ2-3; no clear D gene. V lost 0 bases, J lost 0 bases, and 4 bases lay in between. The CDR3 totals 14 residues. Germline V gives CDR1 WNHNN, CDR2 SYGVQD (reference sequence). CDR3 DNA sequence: TGCGCCAGCAGTGAGTCTGTAAGCACAGATACGCAGTATTTT. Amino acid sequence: CASSESVSTDTQYF.

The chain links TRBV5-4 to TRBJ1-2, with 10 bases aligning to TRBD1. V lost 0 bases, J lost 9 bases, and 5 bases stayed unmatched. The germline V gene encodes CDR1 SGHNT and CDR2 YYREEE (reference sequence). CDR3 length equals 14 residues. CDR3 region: CASSLDGQGVSYTF. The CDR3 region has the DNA TGTGCCAGCAGCTTGGACGGACAGGGGGTCAGCTACACCTTC.

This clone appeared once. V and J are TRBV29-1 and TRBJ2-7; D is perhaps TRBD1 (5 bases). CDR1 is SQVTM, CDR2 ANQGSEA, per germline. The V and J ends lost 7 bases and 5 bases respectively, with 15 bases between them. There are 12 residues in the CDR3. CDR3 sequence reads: CSAQTARDEQYF. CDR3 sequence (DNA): TGCAGCGCCCAGACCGCCAGGGACGAGCAGTACTTC.

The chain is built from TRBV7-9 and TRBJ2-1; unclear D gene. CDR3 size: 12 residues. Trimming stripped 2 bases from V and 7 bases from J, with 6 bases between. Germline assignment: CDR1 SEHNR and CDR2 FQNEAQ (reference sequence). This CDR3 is CASSLRANEQFF. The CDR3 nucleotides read TGTGCCAGCAGCTTAAGGGCGAATGAGCAGTTCTTC.

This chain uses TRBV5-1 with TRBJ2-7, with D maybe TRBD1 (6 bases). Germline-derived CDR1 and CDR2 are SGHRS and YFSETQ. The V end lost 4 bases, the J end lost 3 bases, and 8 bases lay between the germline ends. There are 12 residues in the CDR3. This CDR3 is CASSPQGYEQYF. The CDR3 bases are TGCGCCAGCAGCCCACAGGGCTACGAGCAGTACTTC. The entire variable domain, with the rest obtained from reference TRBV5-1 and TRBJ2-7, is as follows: KAGVTQTPRYLIKTRGQQVTLSCSPISGHRSVSWYQQTPGQGLQFLFEYFSETQRNKGNFPGRFSGRQFSNSRSEMNVSTLELGDSALYLCASSPQGYEQYFGPGTRLTVT.

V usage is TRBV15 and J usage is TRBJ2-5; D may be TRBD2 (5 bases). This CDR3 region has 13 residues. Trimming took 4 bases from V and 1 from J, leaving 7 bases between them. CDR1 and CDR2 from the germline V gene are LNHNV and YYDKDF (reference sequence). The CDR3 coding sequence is TGTGCCACCAGCAAAGGGAGCCAAGAGACCCAGTACTTC. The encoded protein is CATSKGSQETQYF.

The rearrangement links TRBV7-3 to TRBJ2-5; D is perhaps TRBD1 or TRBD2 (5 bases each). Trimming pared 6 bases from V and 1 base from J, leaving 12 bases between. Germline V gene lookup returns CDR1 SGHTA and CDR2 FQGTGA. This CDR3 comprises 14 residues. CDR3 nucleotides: TGTGCCAGCAGTAAAATGGGGGTCCAAGAGACCCAGTACTTC. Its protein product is CASSKMGVQETQYF.

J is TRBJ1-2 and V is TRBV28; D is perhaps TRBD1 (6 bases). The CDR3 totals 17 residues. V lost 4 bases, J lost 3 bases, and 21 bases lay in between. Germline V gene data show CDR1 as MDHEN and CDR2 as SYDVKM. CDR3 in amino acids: CASSSVDRQVIYYGYTF. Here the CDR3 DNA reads TGTGCCAGCAGTTCCGTTGATCGACAGGTTATTTACTATGGCTACACCTTC.

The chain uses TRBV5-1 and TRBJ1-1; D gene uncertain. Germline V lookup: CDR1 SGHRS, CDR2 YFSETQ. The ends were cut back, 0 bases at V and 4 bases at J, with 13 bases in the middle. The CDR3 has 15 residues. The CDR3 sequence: CASSLVTGRSTEAFF. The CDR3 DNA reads TGCGCCAGCAGCTTGGTGACGGGTAGAAGCACTGAAGCTTTCTTT.

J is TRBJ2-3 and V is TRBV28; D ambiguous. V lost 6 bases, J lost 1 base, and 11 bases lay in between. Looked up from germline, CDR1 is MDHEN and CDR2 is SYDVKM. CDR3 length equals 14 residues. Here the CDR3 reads CASSRSTRTDTQYF. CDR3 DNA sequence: TGTGCCAGCAGCCGATCGACACGCACAGATACGCAGTATTTT. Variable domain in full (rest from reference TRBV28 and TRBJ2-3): DVKVTQSSRYLVKRTGEKVFLECVQDMDHENMFWYRQDPGLGLRLIYFSYDVKMKEKGDIPEGYSVSREKKERFSLILESASTNQTSMYLCASSRSTRTDTQYFGPGTRLTVL.

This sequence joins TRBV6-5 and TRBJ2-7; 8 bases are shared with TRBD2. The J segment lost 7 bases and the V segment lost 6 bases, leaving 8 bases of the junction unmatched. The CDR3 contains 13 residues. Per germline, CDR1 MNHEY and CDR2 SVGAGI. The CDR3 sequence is CASSRRLAREQYF. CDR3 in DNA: TGTGCCAGCAGCCGTAGACTAGCGCGGGAGCAGTACTTC.

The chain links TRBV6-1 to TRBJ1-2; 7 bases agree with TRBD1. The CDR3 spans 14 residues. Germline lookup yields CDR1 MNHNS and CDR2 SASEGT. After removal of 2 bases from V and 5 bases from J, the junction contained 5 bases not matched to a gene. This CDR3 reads CASSEQGGLYGYTF. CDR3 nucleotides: TGTGCCAGCAGTGAACAGGGGGGACTATATGGCTACACCTTC.

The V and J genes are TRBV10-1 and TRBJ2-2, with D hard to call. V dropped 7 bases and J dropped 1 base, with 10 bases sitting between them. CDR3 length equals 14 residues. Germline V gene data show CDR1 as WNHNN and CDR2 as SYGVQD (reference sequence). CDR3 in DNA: TGCGCCAGCATGAACGCCTTGAACACCGGGGAGCTGTTTTTT. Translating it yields CASMNALNTGELFF.

CDR3: CASSPTWDRGNEQYF. CDR3 DNA: TGTGCCAGCAGCCCTACCTGGGACAGGGGTAACGAGCAGTACTTC. V usage is TRBV6-5 and J usage is TRBJ2-7; 10 bases are shared with TRBD1. Germline CDR1 MNHEY, CDR2 SVGAGI. Germline trimming cut 6 bases from V and 5 bases from J; bases unmatched to any gene: 10. There are 15 residues in the CDR3.